This entry lists 30 T cell receptor beta chains sequenced from one sample in a study of T-cell reconstitution after alpha-beta-depleted transplantation in children. Unique molecular identifiers were incorporated into the prepared TCRbeta library. TCRdb re-derived calls from the PCR reads in MiXCR, one entry per CDR3 protein. The table shows approximately 350,000 distinct CDR3 sequences, with about an eighth occurring only once. The sample in question was PBMCs, obtained from the stem cell graft. These receptor sequences come from a human donor who donated a stem cell graft to a child with Fanconi anemia.

This clonotype showed up just a few times. The chain has TRBV12-3 or TRBV12-4 and TRBJ2-7; 8 nucleotides match TRBD1. The J segment lost 4 bases and the V segment lost 7 bases, leaving 27 bases of the junction unmatched. The CDR3 consists of 20 residues. Written as DNA, the CDR3 is TGTGCCAGCATTCAAATCCTCGGGACAGGTCCTCCTTCGGATCCATACGAGCAGTACTTC. Protein product: CASIQILGTGPPSDPYEQYF.

This clonotype showed up many times. The chain is built from TRBV10-3 and TRBJ2-3; D unresolved. The CDR3 covers 11 residues. The germline V and J ends were trimmed by 3 bases and 7 bases, with 5 bases remaining between them. Per germline, CDR1 ENHRY and CDR2 SYGVKD. CDR3 nucleotides: TGTGCCATCAGTGAAGACTATACGCAGTATTTT. Residues: CAISEDYTQYF.

V gene TRBV7-2 combines with J gene TRBJ1-2; unclear D gene. Germline assignment: CDR1 SGHTA and CDR2 FQGNSA. V was trimmed by 0 bases and J by 5 bases, leaving 10 bases between them. The CDR3 consists of 14 residues. The CDR3 DNA sequence: TGTGCCAGCAGCTTAGCACTACAGCCATATGGCTACACCTTC. This encodes CASSLALQPYGYTF. The complete variable domain, with remaining parts taken from reference TRBV7-2 and TRBJ1-2, reads GAGVSQSPSNKVTEKGKDVELRCDPISGHTALYWYRQSLGQGLEFLIYFQGNSAPDKSGLPSDRFSAERTGGSVSTLTIQRTQQEDSAVYLCASSLALQPYGYTFGSGTRLTVV.

This clonotype has only a few counts. J is TRBJ1-5 and V is TRBV6-5; 7 nucleotides match TRBD1. The CDR3 spans 13 residues. The ends lost 4 bases at V and 5 bases at J; junction bases unmatched: 2. CDR1 and CDR2 (germline): MNHEY, SVGAGI. CDR3 amino acids: CASSWDSHQPQHF. CDR3 coding DNA: TGTGCCAGCAGTTGGGACAGTCATCAGCCCCAGCATTTT.

The chain links TRBV9 to TRBJ1-2, with D perhaps matching TRBD1 (5 bases). The CDR3 is 14 residues long. Germline CDR1 and CDR2: SGDLS and YYNGEE. The V end lost 0 bases, the J end lost 4 bases, and 10 bases lay between the germline ends. CDR3 sequence reads: CASSVDGTTYGYTF. CDR3 DNA sequence: TGTGCCAGCAGCGTAGATGGGACCACCTATGGCTACACCTTC.

The sample holds many counts of this clonotype. The chain uses TRBV5-1 and TRBJ2-3; 9 bases map to TRBD1. V lost 9 bases and J lost 4; bases outside the gene matches: 9. Germline-derived CDR1 and CDR2 are SGHRS and YFSETQ. The CDR3 is made up of 14 amino acids. As DNA, the CDR3 is TGCGCCACCGGTAGGGGACAGGGCCCAGATACGCAGTATTTT. This codes for CATGRGQGPDTQYF.

The chain recombines TRBV7-2 with TRBJ1-2; a possible D gene is TRBD1 (6 bases). The V end lost 8 bases, the J end lost 5 bases, and 15 bases lay between the germline ends. This CDR3 comprises 13 residues. CDR1 is SGHTA and CDR2 is FQGNSA in the germline V gene. The CDR3 spells CASSKGGQYGYTF. The CDR3 DNA reads TGTGCCAGCTCCAAGGGGGGGCAGTATGGCTACACCTTC.

This clonotype was counted at least ten times. The chain couples TRBV2 to TRBJ2-1, with D tentatively TRBD1 (6 bases). CDR1 is SNHLY and CDR2 is FYNNEI in the germline V gene. The CDR3 runs 11 residues. V shed 4 bases and J shed 10 bases, with 8 bases lying between them. CDR3 in DNA: TGTGCCAGCAGTGTAGGACAGGAGCAGTTCTTC. This encodes CASSVGQEQFF.

The chain uses TRBV20-1 and TRBJ2-3; 7 bases are shared with TRBD1. Losses at the gene ends were 6 bases for V and 4 bases for J; bases not matched to a gene: 4. The CDR3 totals 12 residues. The V gene's germline CDR1 is DFQATT and CDR2 SNEGSKA (reference sequence). The CDR3 DNA is TGCAGTGCGCACAGGGGTGCAGATACGCAGTATTTT. Translated, it gives CSAHRGADTQYF.

This clonotype was detected many times. V gene TRBV27 combines with J gene TRBJ1-1; 10 bases fit TRBD1. This CDR3 has 13 residues. Germline assignment: CDR1 MNHEY and CDR2 SMNVEV (reference sequence). The V gene end was trimmed by 5 bases and the J gene end by 7 bases; junction bases not matched to a gene: 4. CDR3 amino acids: CASSPRTGGEAFF. Here the CDR3 DNA reads TGTGCCAGCAGTCCGAGGACAGGGGGTGAAGCTTTCTTT.

This chain uses TRBV5-1 with TRBJ2-5, with 10 positions matching TRBD2. J lost 2 bases, V lost 4 bases, and 8 bases had no gene match. The CDR3 loop spans 16 amino acids. The germline V gene encodes CDR1 SGHRS and CDR2 YFSETQ. Here the CDR3 reads CASSHTAGGPQETQYF. The CDR3 DNA follows: TGCGCCAGCAGCCACACAGCGGGGGGGCCTCAAGAGACCCAGTACTTC.

The chain carries TRBV10-3 and TRBJ2-7; either TRBD1 or TRBD2 may supply D (5 bases each). This CDR3 comprises 15 residues. V was pared by 2 bases and J by 3 bases, with 14 bases between. Germline V gives CDR1 ENHRY, CDR2 SYGVKD. The CDR3 DNA sequence: TGTGCCATCAGTGAGAGAGGGGAAGGTTACTACGAGCAGTACTTC. This gives the protein CAISERGEGYYEQYF.

The sample holds a few counts of this clonotype. V gene TRBV5-4 combines with J gene TRBJ2-2; D may be TRBD1 (6 bases). V lost 5 bases and J 0 bases, leaving 11 bases between the germline ends. Germline values: CDR1 SGHNT, CDR2 YYREEE (reference sequence). This CDR3 is built from 15 residues. CDR3 DNA sequence: TGTGCCAGCAGGGTACAGGGCTCGAACACCGGGGAGCTGTTTTTT. It yields the protein CASRVQGSNTGELFF.

In the case of this clonotype: With a much larger clone just one base away, this may be a read error. The chain recombines TRBV7-2 with TRBJ2-1; possibly TRBD1 or TRBD2 for D (5 bases each). The germline CDR1 and CDR2 sequences are SGHTA and FQGNSA. This CDR3 is built from 15 residues. The V gene lost 5 bases and the J gene lost 0 bases, with 11 bases spanning the gap. CDR3 in amino acids: CASSIVGDSYNEQFF. The CDR3 region has the DNA TGTGCCAGCAGCATAGTGGGGGACTCCTACAATGAGCAGTTCTTC.

This clonotype showed up many times. The V call is TRBV20-1, the J call TRBJ2-7, with a weak D call TRBD1 (6 bases). The CDR3 spans 16 residues. Germline CDR1 reads DFQATT; CDR2 reads SNEGSKA (reference sequence). V was trimmed by 5 bases and J by 0 bases, leaving 20 bases between them. As DNA, the CDR3 is TGCAGTGCTTTAGACAGGCTTACCTTGAGCTCCTACGAGCAGTACGTC. As protein: CSALDRLTLSSYEQYV.

The chain recombines TRBV5-5 with TRBJ1-4; unclear D gene. This CDR3 comprises 15 residues. In germline, CDR1 is SGHKS, CDR2 YYEKEE (reference sequence). V was shortened by 4 bases and J by 8 bases, with 18 bases between the two germline ends. The CDR3 bases are TGTGCCAGCAGCCCGGAGACACTCCAGAACGAAAAACTGTTTTTT. Its translation is CASSPETLQNEKLFF.

This clonotype was seen a handful of times. The rearrangement links TRBV11-2 to TRBJ1-1; perhaps TRBD1 as D (5 bases). V gave up 3 bases and J gave up 3 bases, with 23 bases separating them. The CDR3 runs to 18 residues. CDR1 SGHAT and CDR2 FQNNGV come from the germline V gene. The CDR3 nucleotides are TGTGCCAGCAGCTTTTTCCCCCCGGGGGTGGCTCCCGACACTGAAGCTTTCTTT. Amino acid sequence: CASSFFPPGVAPDTEAFF.

V gene TRBV7-2 combines with J gene TRBJ1-5; D remains ambiguous. Per the germline V gene, CDR1 is SGHTA and CDR2 is FQGNSA. The CDR3 runs 12 residues. Trimming shortened V by 5 bases and J by 3 bases, and 5 bases separated the two germline ends. For the CDR3, the DNA is TGTGCCAGCAGCGAGGCCAATCAGCCCCAGCATTTT. The encoded protein is CASSEANQPQHF.

The sample holds many counts of this clonotype. V gene TRBV7-2 combines with J gene TRBJ1-1; TRBD1 matches at 10 bases. Losses at the gene ends were 8 bases for V and 9 bases for J; bases not matched to a gene: 18. This CDR3 region has 16 residues. The germline V gene has CDR1 SGHTA and CDR2 FQGNSA. CDR3 sequence (DNA): TGTGCCAGCGGGGGGACAGGGGTCCCTAGGGGTGCCCAAGCTTTCTTT. Amino acids: CASGGTGVPRGAQAFF.

This rearrangement joins TRBV7-7 to TRBJ1-1; the D is unclear. This CDR3 region has 13 residues. CDR1 is SSHAT and CDR2 is FNYEAQ in the germline V gene (reference sequence). V was trimmed by 8 bases and J by 1 base, leaving 11 bases between them. The CDR3 region is CASSGKSNTEAFF. The CDR3 DNA reads as TGTGCCAGCTCAGGTAAATCGAACACTGAAGCTTTCTTT.

The V and J genes are TRBV6-2 or TRBV6-3 and TRBJ2-2; no reliable D call. From germline, CDR1 is MNHEY and CDR2 SVGEGT. The CDR3 consists of 13 residues. Trimming shortened V by 11 bases and J by 3 bases, and 13 bases separated the two germline ends. CDR3 amino acids: CAGSLYYTGELFF. CDR3 in DNA: TGTGCCGGAAGCCTCTACTACACCGGGGAGCTGTTTTTT.

This clonotype was detected only a few times. The rearrangement uses TRBV6-5 and TRBJ1-1; possible D gene TRBD1, 5 bases. The V end was cut by 5 bases, the J end by 7 bases, with 17 bases between. The germline CDR1 and CDR2 sequences are MNHEY and SVGAGI. This CDR3 is built from 14 residues. The CDR3 sequence: CASSILGGEYEAFF. The CDR3 coding sequence is TGTGCCAGCAGTATCCTTGGGGGGGAGTATGAAGCTTTCTTT.

The table lists this clonotype with a few counts. The genes are TRBV7-2 and TRBJ2-1, with 7 bases fitting TRBD2. The CDR3 spans 12 residues. Losses at the gene ends were 5 bases for V and 10 bases for J; bases not matched to a gene: 5. The V gene's germline CDR1 is SGHTA and CDR2 FQGNSA. The CDR3 region is CASSRGDREQFF. The CDR3 nucleotides read TGTGCCAGCAGCCGGGGGGATAGGGAGCAGTTCTTC.

This clonotype has more than one count but fewer than ten. The rearrangement uses TRBV4-2 and TRBJ2-1; 9 bases map to TRBD2. Per the germline V gene, CDR1 is LGHNA and CDR2 is YNFKEQ. The CDR3 runs to 17 residues. V gave up 4 bases and J gave up 3 bases; unmatched junction bases: 10. This chain's CDR3 is CASSPGVAGDFYNEQFF. The CDR3 nucleotides are TGTGCCAGCAGCCCTGGGGTAGCGGGGGACTTCTACAATGAGCAGTTCTTC.

The chain recombines TRBV28 with TRBJ2-5, with TRBD2 identical over 7 bases. The CDR3 consists of 14 residues. Germline V gene sequence: CDR1 MDHEN, CDR2 SYDVKM. V trimming: 3 bases; J trimming: 5 bases; junction bases outside the gene matches: 6. The CDR3 DNA sequence: TGTGCCAGCAGTTTGGGAGGGGATCGGGAGACCCAGTACTTC. This encodes CASSLGGDRETQYF.

This clonotype has more than one count but fewer than ten. The chain combines TRBV12-3 or TRBV12-4 with TRBJ1-1, with D unclear. CDR3 length: 17 residues. The V and J ends lost 3 bases and 1 base respectively, with 18 bases between them. The DNA for the CDR3 is TGTGCCAGCAGTTTCGGGCAGGCCTTCTTGAGGAACACTGAAGCTTTCTTT. It is translated as CASSFGQAFLRNTEAFF.

V is TRBV5-6 and J is TRBJ2-7, with a weak D call TRBD1 (5 bases). The germline V and J ends were trimmed by 4 bases and 4 bases, with 12 bases remaining between them. CDR1 SGHDT and CDR2 YYEEEE come from the germline V gene. CDR3 length equals 13 residues. The CDR3 DNA reads as TGTGCCAGCAGCGAACAGGTACGGTACGAGCAGTACTTC. Its translation is CASSEQVRYEQYF. Looking up the rest from reference TRBV5-6 and TRBJ2-7 gives the full variable domain: DAGVTQSPTHLIKTRGQQVTLRCSPKSGHDTVSWYQQALGQGPQFIFQYYEEEERQRGNFPDRFSGHQFPNYSSELNVNALLLGDSALYLCASSEQVRYEQYFGPGTRLTVT.

The J gene is TRBJ2-1, the V gene TRBV5-1; 9 nucleotides align to TRBD1. Germline V gene lookup returns CDR1 SGHRS and CDR2 YFSETQ. The V segment lost 0 bases and the J segment 7 bases; nucleotides outside the gene matches: 8. The CDR3 loop spans 16 amino acids. In nucleotides, the CDR3 is TGCGCCAGCAGCTTGGATCTCGCACAGGGGGCGAATGAGCAGTTCTTC. Translation: CASSLDLAQGANEQFF.

This clonotype was found a few times. The J gene is TRBJ2-5, the V gene TRBV27; TRBD2 matches 8 bases. J lost 2 bases, V lost 5 bases, and 10 bases had no gene match. This CDR3 has 16 amino acids. Germline-derived CDR1 and CDR2 are MNHEY and SMNVEV (reference sequence). The CDR3 loop is CASSTSAGETQETQYF. The CDR3 region has the DNA TGTGCCAGCAGTACATCAGCGGGGGAAACACAAGAGACCCAGTACTTC.

A few counts support this clonotype. This rearrangement joins TRBV20-1 to TRBJ2-3; D uncertain. Germline V lookup: CDR1 DFQATT, CDR2 SNEGSKA (reference sequence). This CDR3 has 12 residues. The V and J ends lost 1 base and 2 bases respectively, with 4 bases between them. CDR3 bases: TGCAGTGCTAGAGGGAACACAGATACGCAGTATTTT. It is translated as CSARGNTDTQYF.